These T cell receptor beta chains were read from a single sample in a study of shared clonotypes between healthy human individuals. Here immunoSEQ multiplex PCR was the method, and the copy in TCRdb shows in-frame clones only, minus some. The sample holds millions of clones, over 90% seen once. Sequenced material: naive CD4+ T cells from PBMCs. All receptors derive from a man between 18 and 29 years old in good health. Some clones in this sample may be carry-over from other donors' samples. The conserved cysteine and the conserved F or W are not part of the CDR3 here. The D gene is left open where the match is weak.

d_call,v_call,cdr3_length,cdr3_aa
TRBD1,TRBV5-1,12,ASSPGTEGTEAF
.,TRBV5-4,9,ASSLDTEAF
TRBD2,TRBV7-2,14,ASSFRMVAGYNEQF
.,TRBV6-7,16,ASSYPGRYDEGTGELF
.,TRBV6-5,12,ASRASLGVYGYT
.,TRBV28,10,ASSFGQIEQF
TRBD2,TRBV27,15,ASRERTSGINTGELF
.,TRBV10-3,10,AISDSLYGYT
.,TRBV11-2,12,ASSLEIGVYEQY
.,TRBV11-2,13,ASSLVLAETGELF
.,TRBV25-1,12,ASSEQDSIYEQY
TRBD1,TRBV5-1,13,ASSLTGGVSYGYT
.,TRBV5-1,11,ASSVSSGTEAF
.,TRBV30,11,ARGGEGNTEAF
.,TRBV5-1,14,ASSLGRPGIGDTQY
TRBD1,TRBV28,13,ASSLSTGGNQPQH
TRBD2,TRBV5-1,14,ASSSGLAGEADTQY
.,TRBV28,13,ASRSQGAGANVLT
.,TRBV7-9,15,ASSLRTDLSSYNEQF
TRBD2,TRBV5-1,12,ASGEAGGPNEQF
TRBD1,TRBV7-9,14,ASSPLTGGAENIQY
TRBD2,TRBV5-1,12,ASSPIAGGNEQY
.,TRBV5-4,12,AVRAQRNTGELF
TRBD1,TRBV11-3,12,ASSSSGQGQTQY
.,TRBV5-1,12,ASSLAEGYTEAF
TRBD2,TRBV11-3,17,ASSLDLGTSGRGPYEQY
.,TRBV2,13,ASTASFGFGQPQH
.,TRBV6-1,13,ASNIRGGLGDTQY
.,TRBV9,12,ASSVTNSGNTIY
.,TRBV5-4,12,ASSFKGAGNTIY
.,TRBV11-2,14,ASSLEGVGAYNEQF
.,TRBV28,10,ASSTPTETQY
.,TRBV9,12,ASSRIVGAFEAF
.,TRBV5-4,13,ASSSGPSSYNEQF
.,TRBV18,16,ASSPLVGTGSMNTEAF
TRBD1,TRBV7-2,14,ASSRDGTGGGTEAF
.,TRBV5-1,13,ASSLGTTAYNEQF
TRBD2,TRBV4-1,14,ASSQDGRGPTDTQY
.,TRBV5-1,11,ASSPSGLGEAF
.,TRBV19,12,ASSLQDKFTEAF
.,TRBV11-2,10,ASSLGLYGYT
TRBD1,TRBV5-1,13,ASSLSGTGLYEQY
TRBD1,TRBV27,18,ASRIQGGDRGRTRSYEQY
TRBD1,TRBV10-1,13,ASSDRPGGAYEQY
.,TRBV6-1,11,ASSEVPGETQY
.,TRBV28,10,ASSLPGYEQY
TRBD1,TRBV7-9,13,ASSPTGGISYEQY
.,TRBV9,13,ASSVAPSSYNEQF
.,TRBV7-9,13,ASSLSQNLGYEQY
.,TRBV28,12,ASSLLQENTEAF
.,TRBV7-8,13,ASSSETSLGETQY
.,TRBV5-1,14,ASKRSLPQLYNEQF
TRBD2,TRBV28,10,ASTGQGGEQY
.,TRBV15,16,ATSRDRGATGWKNIQY
TRBD2,TRBV9,14,ASSPRLAASYNEQF
.,TRBV18,13,ASSPSWGEGETQY